The clone carrying this TCR beta chain was detected only once. Cohort 3 recovered donors had two negative PCRs, clearance, or symptom resolution. The source of the sample is a study of blood T cell repertoires in COVID-19. Original processing notes: It was from reference gene primer amplification that nucleated cell counts were estimated. The method was immunoSEQ multiplex PCR; TCRdb's version includes in-frame clones alone and lacks a portion of them. The D gene and trimming were derived from the DNA, and the V and J assignments and clone size from that table. Here the sample spans some 300,000 clones, roughly 88% being singletons. Source material: PBMCs or T cells enriched from blood (not recorded which). This TCR derives from a woman aged 25 to 39 who had recovered from COVID-19.

The CDR3 nucleotides are TGTGCCAGCAGCGGCCCTGGGGGGGCAGACTTTAGCTCCTACAATGAGCAGTTCTTC. Translation: CASSGPGGADFSSYNEQFF. This rearrangement joins TRBV9 to TRBJ2-1; D may be TRBD2 (7 bases). The length of the CDR3 is 19 residues. Germline V gene data show CDR1 as SGDLS and CDR2 as YYNGEE. Trimming took off 3 bases at V and 0 bases at J, with 22 bases between the two ends.